A single sample is the source of the 9 T cell receptor beta chains below, sequenced in a study of T cells in Graves' hyperthyroidism and ophthalmopathy. It was RNA transcripts that yielded the amplified TCR beta CDR3 regions. When the TCR CDR3 underwent first-round RT-PCR, the HTBI primer set was used. TCRdb redid the calling of the multiplex PCR reads with MiXCR, one entry per CDR3 protein. The sample lists around 100,000 distinct CDR3 sequences; 40% to 50% were seen once. Sequencing used blood. All receptors derive from a man aged 40-50 years with Graves' hyperthyroidism.

This clonotype was observed at least ten times. V gene TRBV12-3 or TRBV12-4 combines with J gene TRBJ2-7, with D tentatively TRBD2 (6 bases). The V end lost 3 bases, the J end lost 4 bases, and 13 bases lay between the germline ends. CDR3 length: 14 residues. DNA for the CDR3: TGTGCCAGCAGTTTCGGAGGGAACCGGTACGAGCAGTACTTC. It translates to CASSFGGNRYEQYF.

This clonotype was observed a few times. This chain links TRBV3-1 with TRBJ1-6; D ambiguous. V was pared by 4 bases and J by 9 bases, with 22 bases between. CDR1 is LGHDT, CDR2 YNNKEL, per germline (reference sequence). The CDR3 is made up of 17 amino acids. Written as DNA, the CDR3 is TGTGCCAGCAGCCGATCAACCGGACGGGGAGGAGGTTCACCCCTCCACTTT. Translation gives CASSRSTGRGGGSPLHF.

Details on this clonotype: This could be a read error, since a much larger clone is one nucleotide away. The chain uses TRBV5-4 and TRBJ2-5; no clear D gene. The CDR3 runs to 15 residues. Per germline, CDR1 SGHNT and CDR2 YYREEE (reference sequence). The CDR3: CASSRFASYQETQDF. The CDR3 DNA is TGTGCCAGCAGCCGCTTTGCCAGCTACCAAGAGACCCAGGACTTC.

In regard to this clonotype: A read error is likely, as this CDR3 ends without the conserved phenylalanine or tryptophan. The chain carries TRBV7-2 and TRBJ1-1; D not resolved. Germline loops: CDR1 SGHTA, CDR2 FQGNSA. CDR3 length: 13 amino acids. Trimming pared 5 bases from V and 3 bases from J, leaving 10 bases between. In nucleotides, the CDR3 is TGTGCCAGCAGCCTACAAAGGGACACTGAAGCTTTCAGA. The encoded protein is CASSLQRDTEAFR.

This clonotype came up many times. CDR3 DNA sequence: TGTGCCAGTAGGGTGACAGGGTCCGGAAACACCATATATTTT. As protein: CASRVTGSGNTIYF. The rearrangement links TRBV19 to TRBJ1-3; 7 nucleotides agree with TRBD1. Germline lookup yields CDR1 LNHDA and CDR2 SQIVND (reference sequence). The CDR3 is 14 residues long. The V segment lost 6 bases and the J segment 4 bases; nucleotides outside the gene matches: 6.

This clonotype was detected only a few times. The genes are TRBV19 and TRBJ1-2; D unresolved. Trimming removed 11 bases at V and 4 bases at J, with 8 bases between. Germline CDR1 LNHDA, CDR2 SQIVND (reference sequence). The CDR3 contains 10 residues. CDR3 protein: CASSGYGYTF. The CDR3 DNA is TGTGCCTCATCGGGCTATGGCTACACCTTC.

This clonotype was recorded at least ten times. The CDR3 DNA sequence: TGTGCCAGCAGCCGGACACCTCAAGAGACCCAGTACTTC. This encodes CASSRTPQETQYF. J is TRBJ2-5 and V is TRBV9; D is perhaps TRBD1 (5 bases). The CDR3 has 13 amino acids. CDR1 and CDR2 (germline): SGDLS, YYNGEE. V was shortened by 4 bases and J by 2 bases, with 9 bases between the two germline ends.

CDR3 protein: CSARALAGGTYKEQYF. CDR3 DNA sequence: TGCAGTGCTAGAGCCTTAGCGGGGGGAACCTACAAGGAGCAGTACTTC. The rearrangement links TRBV20-1 to TRBJ2-7; TRBD2 matches at 10 bases. The germline gives CDR1 DFQATT, CDR2 SNEGSKA (reference sequence). J gave up 7 bases and V 1 base, and 13 bases lay outside the gene matches. The CDR3 sequence is 16 residues long.

This chain uses TRBV3-1 with TRBJ2-7, with D perhaps matching TRBD2 (5 bases). CDR1 LGHDT and CDR2 YNNKEL come from the germline V gene (reference sequence). The CDR3 spans 15 residues. The V end was cut by 6 bases, the J end by 0 bases, with 15 bases between. The CDR3 DNA reads as TGTGCCAGCAGTTCGCAGGACTGGATCTCCTACGAGCAGTACTTC. Residues: CASSSQDWISYEQYF.